This record covers a single TCR beta chain. This receptor's antigen is unknown. Per-nucleotide qualities are absent, and no much larger clonotype sits a single base away. This sample is part of a study of blood T cell repertoires in COVID-19 (dated by TCRdb to 2018 to 2021). Describing the broader study: The collaborator samples originated in the United States, Italy and Spain and spanned the acute and convalescent phases of COVID-19. The sample metadata nearly always contained a de-identified subject ID, COVID-19 status, age in years and sex. The prospective study material was composed of cDNA or gDNA derived from T cells, B-cell-depleted T cells, or PBMCs. Deeply sampled blood TCRbeta repertoires from subjects exposed to, actively infected with, or recovered from COVID-19 were included in the dataset. The repertoires were released in a freely available public database intended as a resource for research on the immune response to SARS-CoV-2. The samples were drawn from the first 160 participants of the ongoing ImmuneRACE study and from some 1,300 subjects provided by 6 global collaborators. Where HLA class I and class II types were available, the types were taken from metadata supplied by the sample provider, not from assay-based typing. Overall study results and their limits: Clinical and demographic metadata were provided uncurated, with the amount varying by source and participant.

Sequences MNHEY (CDR1) and SVGEGT (CDR2) are obtained from the germline V gene. The CDR3 measures 12 amino acids from cysteine to phenylalanine. Just the 36-base CDR3 DNA is kept, in frame starting at base 1. V gives up 0 bases and J gives up 2 bases, and the segment between their germline ends measures 2 bases. The collaborating institutions used their own protocols to collect whole blood in K2EDTA tubes. For TCRbeta analysis, collaborators shipped samples in one of three forms: frozen whole blood, isolated PBMCs, or DNA extracted from either of those sample types. TCRbeta CDR3 regions were amplified from genomic DNA using the immunoSEQ Assay, a bias-controlled multiplex PCR. In the paper's pipeline: The number of nucleated cells in each sample was estimated from the amplification of reference gene primers within the assay. To quantify the absolute abundance of each unique TCRbeta CDR3 rearrangement, sequence reads were collapsed and filtered. Productive Simpson clonality was computed per sample as the square root of Simpson's diversity index over productive rearrangements. TCRdb provides this immuneACCESS table in a form limited to in-frame rearrangements. Some clones are lacking; in checked studies, under half of them reflect an unresolved V gene, and why the rest are absent is not known. That table supplies the V and J calls and clone size; D and trimming were determined from the DNA. For this sample there are approximately 59,000 clones; roughly three quarters appear just once. The ten largest clones capture 15% to 18% of the sample.

Sequenced sample: peripheral blood. The sequence came from a man aged 80 or over with acute or convalescent COVID-19. The receptor chain draws on TRBV6-2 or TRBV6-3 and TRBJ2-7, with the D gene not confidently named. The CDR3 reads as follows: CASSYSTYEQYF. The nucleotide sequence is given as TGTGCCAGCAGTTACTCTACCTACGAGCAGTACTTC.